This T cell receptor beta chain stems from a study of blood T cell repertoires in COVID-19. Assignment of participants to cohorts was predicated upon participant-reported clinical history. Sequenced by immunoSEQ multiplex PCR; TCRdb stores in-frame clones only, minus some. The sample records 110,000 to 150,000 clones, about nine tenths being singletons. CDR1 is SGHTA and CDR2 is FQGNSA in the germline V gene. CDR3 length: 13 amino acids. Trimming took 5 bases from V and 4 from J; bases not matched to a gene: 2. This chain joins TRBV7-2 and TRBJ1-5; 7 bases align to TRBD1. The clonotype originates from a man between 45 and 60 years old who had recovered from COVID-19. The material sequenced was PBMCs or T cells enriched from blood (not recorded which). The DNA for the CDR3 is TGTGCCAGCAGCGAACAGGGGAATCAGCCCCAGCATTTT. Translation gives CASSEQGNQPQHF. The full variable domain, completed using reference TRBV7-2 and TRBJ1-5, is GAGVSQSPSNKVTEKGKDVELRCDPISGHTALYWYRQSLGQGLEFLIYFQGNSAPDKSGLPSDRFSAERTGGSVSTLTIQRTQQEDSAVYLCASSEQGNQPQHFGDGTRLSIL.